The 2 T cell receptor beta chains in this list originate from one sample, sequenced in a study of blood T cell repertoires in COVID-19. Produced via immunoSEQ multiplex PCR; TCRdb's table is partial and in-frame only. Counted here are fewer than 200,000 clones, more than 80% occurring once; the ten biggest clones make up roughly 12%. Sample: PBMCs or T cells enriched from blood (not recorded which). Receptor source: a man in his fifties or sixties who had recovered from COVID-19.

This sequence joins TRBV5-1 and TRBJ2-7; TRBD1 matches 8 bases. This CDR3 has 16 amino acids. With V trimmed by 4 bases and J by 2 bases, 11 bases remained unmatched. CDR1 SGHRS and CDR2 YFSETQ come from the germline V gene. CDR3 sequence: CASSPGQGEGTYEQYF. The DNA for the CDR3 is TGCGCCAGCAGCCCTGGACAGGGAGAGGGAACCTACGAGCAGTACTTC. Full variable domain (remainder filled in from reference TRBV5-1 and TRBJ2-7): KAGVTQTPRYLIKTRGQQVTLSCSPISGHRSVSWYQQTPGQGLQFLFEYFSETQRNKGNFPGRFSGRQFSNSRSEMNVSTLELGDSALYLCASSPGQGEGTYEQYFGPGTRLTVT.

The chain joins TRBV29-1 to TRBJ2-3; possibly TRBD1 for D (5 bases). Germline V gene data show CDR1 as SQVTM and CDR2 as ANQGSEA. Trimming cost V 7 bases and J 3 bases, with 8 bases left between them. This CDR3 has 11 amino acids. The CDR3 region has the DNA TGCAGCGCGGACAATACAGATACGCAGTATTTT. This codes for CSADNTDTQYF.